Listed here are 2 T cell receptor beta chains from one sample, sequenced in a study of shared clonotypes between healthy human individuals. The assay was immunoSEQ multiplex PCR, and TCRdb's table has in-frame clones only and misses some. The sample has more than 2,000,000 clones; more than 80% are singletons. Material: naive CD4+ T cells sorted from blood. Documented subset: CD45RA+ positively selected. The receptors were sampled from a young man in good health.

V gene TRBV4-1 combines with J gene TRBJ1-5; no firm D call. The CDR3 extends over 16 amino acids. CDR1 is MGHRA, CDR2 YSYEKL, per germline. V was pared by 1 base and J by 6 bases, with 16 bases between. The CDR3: CASSQGTDIAIQPQHF. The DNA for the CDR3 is TGCGCCAGCAGCCAAGGGACCGATATAGCAATTCAGCCCCAGCATTTT.

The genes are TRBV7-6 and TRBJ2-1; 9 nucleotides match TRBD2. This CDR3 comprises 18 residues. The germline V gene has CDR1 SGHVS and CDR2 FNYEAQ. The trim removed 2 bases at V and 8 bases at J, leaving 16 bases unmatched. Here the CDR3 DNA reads TGTGCCAGCAGCTTATTGGGCGTTTGGCGGGAGGGGCTTGATGAGCAGTTCTTC. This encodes CASSLLGVWREGLDEQFF.